These 7 T cell receptor beta chains originate from one sample sequenced in a study of blood T cell repertoires in COVID-19. Only in-frame clones appear in the TCRdb table, and some are missing; sequencing was by immunoSEQ multiplex PCR. This table has roughly 200,000 clones, 70% to 85% appearing once. Sequenced: peripheral blood. The receptor source for this set is a woman aged 80 or over with COVID-19, enrolled during active disease.

This chain connects TRBV5-4 to TRBJ1-1, with 7 positions matching TRBD1. Germline CDR1 reads SGHNT; CDR2 reads YYREEE (reference sequence). The CDR3 is 14 residues long. J lost 5 bases, V lost 3 bases, and 7 bases had no gene match. The CDR3 DNA reads as TGTGCCAGCAGCTACCTCGGACAGGAGACTGAAGCTTTCTTT. Translated: CASSYLGQETEAFF.

The rearrangement links TRBV29-1 to TRBJ2-2, with D possibly TRBD2 on 5 matching bases. Germline values: CDR1 SQVTM, CDR2 ANQGSEA. This CDR3 has 12 residues. CDR3 coding DNA: TGCGGAAGCGGACTGAACACCGGGGAGCTGTTTTTT. This translates into CGSGLNTGELFF.

This chain links TRBV29-1 with TRBJ1-1; TRBD1 agrees at 8 bases. Trimming took 4 bases from V and 1 from J; bases not matched to a gene: 2. The length of the CDR3 is 13 residues. CDR1 and CDR2 from the germline V gene are SQVTM and ANQGSEA. In nucleotides, the CDR3 is TGCAGCGTTGGACAGGGGAGGAACACTGAAGCTTTCTTT. This gives the protein CSVGQGRNTEAFF. Using reference TRBV29-1 and TRBJ1-1 for the parts outside the CDR3, the full variable domain is SAVISQKPSRDICQRGTSLTIQCQVDSQVTMMFWYRQQPGQSLTLIATANQGSEATYESGFVIDKFPISRPNLTFSTLTVSNMSPEDSSIYLCSVGQGRNTEAFFGQGTRLTVV.

This clone was seen only once. The chain is built from TRBV5-1 and TRBJ2-3, with TRBD2 matching over 7 bases. Per the germline V gene, CDR1 is SGHRS and CDR2 is YFSETQ. The junction had 14 bases not matched to a gene; V was cut back by 5 bases and J by 5 bases. CDR3 size: 16 residues. CDR3 sequence: CASSKAVAGVGDTQYF. The DNA of the CDR3 is TGCGCCAGCAGTAAAGCAGTCGCGGGAGTCGGAGATACGCAGTATTTT.

The chain recombines TRBV28 with TRBJ1-1; D remains ambiguous. CDR1 and CDR2 from the germline V gene are MDHEN and SYDVKM. V gave up 6 bases and J gave up 1 base, with 9 bases separating them. The length of the CDR3 is 13 residues. Here the CDR3 reads CASSPDWNTEAFF. The CDR3 coding sequence is TGTGCCAGCAGCCCTGACTGGAACACTGAAGCTTTCTTT.

The V gene is TRBV5-1, the J gene TRBJ1-1; 7 nucleotides agree with TRBD1. CDR3 length equals 13 residues. V dropped 0 bases and J dropped 7; count of bases not matched to a gene: 3. The germline CDR1 and CDR2 sequences are SGHRS and YFSETQ. CDR3 sequence: CASSLGQGIEAFF. As DNA, the CDR3 is TGCGCCAGCAGCTTGGGACAGGGAATTGAAGCTTTCTTT.

A single count supports this clone. The V call is TRBV10-1, the J call TRBJ1-3, with 7 bases that match TRBD1. This CDR3 region has 15 residues. V lost 6 bases to trimming and J lost 6 bases; unmatched junction nucleotides: 11. Germline loops: CDR1 WNHNN, CDR2 SYGVQD (reference sequence). CDR3 sequence (DNA): TGCGCCAGCAGAATCAGACAGGGTCGTGAAAACACCATATATTTT. Amino acid sequence: CASRIRQGRENTIYF.